The rows below give T cell receptor beta chains drawn from one sample of a study of cytomegalovirus exposure and HLA in healthy donors. Sequencing used immunoSEQ multiplex PCR; TCRdb keeps in-frame clones, though not all of them. The sample shows approximately 97,000 clones, 83% of them seen only once. The sequenced sample consisted of PBMCs. The receptors here all came from a man between 40 and 49 years old in good health and CMV-seronegative. The CDR3 runs from the conserved cysteine through the conserved F or W. Each record gives: CDR3 protein, CDR3 DNA, V gene, D gene, clone size, J gene. D genes are given only for firm matches. Clone size appears in some rows only: once, few, many, or a class for an expanded clone.

CASSRADAYEQYF | TGTGCCAGCTCACGGGCAGATGCCTACGAGCAGTACTTC | TRBV18 | NA | NA | TRBJ2-7
CASSVDTAYEQYF | TGTGCCAGCAGCGTAGACACCGCCTACGAGCAGTACTTC | TRBV9 | NA | NA | TRBJ2-7
CASSLGTGIHEQFF | TGCGCCAGCAGCTTGGGGACAGGGATACATGAGCAGTTCTTC | TRBV5-1 | TRBD1 | once | TRBJ2-1
CASSGPPVVAGGYETQYF | TGTGCCAGCAGCGGCCCCCCGGTAGTAGCGGGGGGGTACGAGACCCAGTACTTC | TRBV9 | TRBD2 | NA | TRBJ2-5
CASSEESTGVSTEAFF | TGTGCCAGCAGTGAAGAAAGCACAGGGGTGTCGACTGAAGCTTTCTTT | TRBV25-1 | TRBD1 | once | TRBJ1-1
CASRQRDTNSPLHF | TGTGCCAGTAGGCAACGGGACACGAATTCACCCCTCCACTTT | TRBV19 | NA | NA | TRBJ1-6
CASSAEHYNSPLHF | TGTGCCAGCAGTGCTGAACACTATAATTCACCCCTCCACTTT | TRBV2 | NA | NA | TRBJ1-6
CASRNRGETEAFF | TGTGCCAGTAGGAACAGGGGCGAGACTGAAGCTTTCTTT | TRBV19 | TRBD1 | NA | TRBJ1-1
CASSSRDRGENEQFF | TGTGCCAGCAGCTCTCGCGACAGGGGTGAAAATGAGCAGTTCTTC | TRBV7-2 | TRBD1 | NA | TRBJ2-1
CASSLASGGFSYEQYF | TGTGCCAGCAGCTTAGCTAGCGGGGGATTTTCCTACGAGCAGTACTTC | TRBV7-2 | TRBD2 | NA | TRBJ2-7
CASSASDRLEGELFF | TGTGCCAGCAGTGCCAGCGACAGGCTGGAGGGGGAGCTGTTTTTT | TRBV9 | NA | NA | TRBJ2-2
CASSPGVNTEAFF | TGTGCCAGCAGTCCAGGGGTGAACACTGAAGCTTTCTTT | TRBV6-5 | NA | NA | TRBJ1-1
CASSLATLNTEAFF | TGCGCCAGCAGCTTGGCCACTTTGAACACTGAAGCTTTCTTT | TRBV5-1 | NA | few | TRBJ1-1
CASSTPGLAGDPYNEQFF | TGTGCCAGCAGCACACCGGGACTAGCGGGGGACCCATACAATGAGCAGTTCTTC | TRBV21-1 | NA | NA | TRBJ2-1
CASSQSGTSYEQYF | TGTGCCAGCAGCCAATCGGGGACATCTTACGAGCAGTACTTC | TRBV7-2 | NA | NA | TRBJ2-7
CSSMAGQGSSNSPLHF | TGTTCCAGCATGGCGGGACAGGGGAGTTCAAATTCACCCCTCCACTTT | TRBV7-9 | TRBD1 | NA | TRBJ1-6
CASSLKGGVNYGYTF | TGTGCCAGCAGCTTGAAAGGGGGGGTCAACTATGGCTACACCTTC | TRBV7-9 | NA | NA | TRBJ1-2
CASSVDSGGLTDTQYF | TGTGCCAGCAGCGTGGATAGCGGGGGACTCACAGATACGCAGTATTTT | TRBV9 | TRBD2 | NA | TRBJ2-3
CASSSPGSYEQYF | TGTGCCAGCAGTTCTCCGGGTTCCTACGAGCAGTACTTC | TRBV5-4 | NA | NA | TRBJ2-7
CASSPRDRVGQPQHF | TGTGCCAGCTCCCCCCGGGACAGGGTTGGTCAGCCCCAGCATTTT | TRBV18 | TRBD1 | NA | TRBJ1-5
CASSPRQSTVYGYTF | TGTGCCAGTAGCCCTAGACAGTCCACGGTCTATGGCTACACCTTC | TRBV19 | NA | NA | TRBJ1-2
CASSAQGASYEQYF | TGTGCCAGCAGTGCACAGGGGGCCTCCTACGAGCAGTACTTC | TRBV6-1 | TRBD1 | NA | TRBJ2-7
CASSLLSGTDTQYF | TGCGCCAGCAGCTTGTTGTCCGGCACAGATACGCAGTATTTT | TRBV5-1 | NA | NA | TRBJ2-3
CASSPNAGVKLFF | TGTGCCAGCAGCCCAAATGCGGGCGTAAAACTGTTTTTT | TRBV9 | NA | NA | TRBJ1-4
CASSQEAGSFETQYF | TGCGCCAGCAGCCAAGAGGCGGGTAGTTTTGAGACCCAGTACTTC | TRBV4-3 | NA | NA | TRBJ2-5
CASRDRQGAFNTEAFF | TGTGCCAGCAGGGATCGACAGGGGGCGTTTAACACTGAAGCTTTCTTT | TRBV5-4 | TRBD1 | few | TRBJ1-1
CASSVGTGGMSPLHF | TGTGCCAGCAGCGTAGGGACAGGGGGCATGTCACCCCTCCACTTT | TRBV9 | TRBD1 | NA | TRBJ1-6
CASTHDRDTYGYTF | TGTGCCAGCACCCATGACAGGGACACCTATGGCTACACCTTC | TRBV6-4 | TRBD1 | few | TRBJ1-2
CASSKAPCGGDTGELFF | TGTGCCAGCAGCAAAGCCCCTTGCGGGGGTGACACCGGGGAGCTGTTTTTT | TRBV21-1 | NA | NA | TRBJ2-2
CASREQGADTEAFF | TGTGCCAGCAGGGAACAGGGGGCGGACACTGAAGCTTTCTTT | TRBV6-5 | TRBD1 | once | TRBJ1-1
CASSITGSSYEQYF | TGTGCCAGTAGTATTACAGGATCGAGCTACGAGCAGTACTTC | TRBV19 | NA | NA | TRBJ2-7
CASSLDILMNTEAFF | TGCGCCAGCAGCTTGGATATACTTATGAACACTGAAGCTTTCTTT | TRBV5-1 | NA | NA | TRBJ1-1
CASSVLAGGDTQYF | TGTGCCAGCAGTGTACTAGCGGGGGGAGATACGCAGTATTTT | TRBV2 | TRBD2 | NA | TRBJ2-3
CASSLERERELFF | TGTGCCAGCAGCTTAGAGAGGGAACGGGAGCTGTTTTTT | TRBV11-3 | NA | NA | TRBJ2-2
CAWRGLRIANYGYTF | TGTGCCTGGAGGGGGCTGCGTATAGCTAACTATGGCTACACCTTC | TRBV30 | NA | NA | TRBJ1-2
CASSQVPSGGDYNEQFF | TGCGCCAGCAGCCAAGTACCTAGCGGGGGAGACTACAATGAGCAGTTCTTC | TRBV4-3 | TRBD2 | NA | TRBJ2-1